This T cell receptor (beta chain) appears in the sequencing data of a study of control samples from healthy donors and cancer patients. Sequencing was performed with immunoSEQ multiplex PCR; in TCRdb, only in-frame clones are kept and a portion is missing. The profile shows 130,000 to 150,000 clones, around 90% of them singletons. The CDR3 is made up of 13 amino acids. V shed 7 bases and J 2 bases; nucleotides not matched to a gene: 4. Germline CDR1 MNHEY, CDR2 SVGAGI. The sample taken for sequencing was blood. The receptor was derived from a man under 40 in good health. V is TRBV6-5 and J is TRBJ2-7, with 8 bases fitting TRBD1. This CDR3 reads CASTRTGTYEQYF. CDR3 bases: TGTGCCAGCACGCGGACAGGGACCTACGAGCAGTACTTC.